The present TCR beta chain was sequenced within a study of graft-versus-host responses after intestinal transplantation. Profiled with immunoSEQ multiplex PCR; TCRdb holds only in-frame clones, not every one. The table has roughly 20,000 clones, 86% seen once; the top ten hold about a tenth. Notes on this clone: Its specificity is not known.

Study-level findings and limits: The authors found GvH clones in recipient marrow, some appearing first in ileum or blood.

The sample here was PBMCs, taken 220 to 240 days after intestinal transplant. This TCR was sampled from a human patient who received an intestinal transplant, so some T cells may come from the graft donor.

CDR3 in amino acids: CASSPDRENTGELFF. In DNA, the CDR3 is TGTGCCAGCAGCCCAGACAGGGAAAACACCGGGGAGCTGTTTTTT. J is TRBJ2-2 and V is TRBV6-1, with 7 bases matching TRBD1. The CDR3 extends over 15 amino acids. After removal of 6 bases from V and 2 bases from J, the junction contained 6 bases not matched to a gene. Germline V gene lookup returns CDR1 MNHNS and CDR2 SASEGT.